A single sample is the source of the 3 T cell receptor beta chains below, sequenced in a study of cytotoxic CD8 clonotypes in ibrutinib-treated CLL. TCRdb keeps only in-frame clones here, not all; method: immunoSEQ multiplex PCR. Of 50,000 to 60,000 clones listed, around four fifths are singletons. Sample: PBMCs, taken after 24 months of ibrutinib treatment. These receptors all come from a human donor with chronic lymphocytic leukemia.

The chain's CDR3 is CASSLVVSAYNEQFF. CDR3 nucleotide sequence: TGTGCCAGCAGCTTAGTGGTGAGCGCCTACAATGAGCAGTTCTTC. V usage is TRBV11-2 and J usage is TRBJ2-1; no definite D call. Germline lookup yields CDR1 SGHAT and CDR2 FQNNGV. With 1 base removed from V and 2 bases from J, the gap between germline ends came to 9 bases. The CDR3 length is 15 residues.

This chain joins TRBV10-3 and TRBJ2-7; 7 bases align to TRBD1. Germline trimming cut 6 bases from V and 2 bases from J; bases unmatched to any gene: 4. The CDR3 runs to 13 residues. The germline CDR1 and CDR2 sequences are ENHRY and SYGVKD. The CDR3 nucleotides are TGTGCCATCAGGGGGACAGACACCTACGAGCAGTACTTC. Translated, it gives CAIRGTDTYEQYF.

V gene TRBV29-1 combines with J gene TRBJ1-1; 8 bases align to TRBD1. Unmatched junction bases numbered 2, after V lost 4 bases and J lost 1 base. CDR1 SQVTM and CDR2 ANQGSEA come from the germline V gene. The CDR3 has 13 amino acids. The CDR3 region has the DNA TGCAGCGTTGGACAGGGGCAGAACACTGAAGCTTTCTTT. Its translation: CSVGQGQNTEAFF.